This record covers a single T cell receptor beta chain. Its antigen is not identified. The data are from a study of shared clonotypes between healthy human individuals. The study, taken as a whole, reports: Clonotype sharing across donors was expected to vary with sequencing depth.

Every donor was a Caucasian adult from Nashville, Tennessee. The repertoire was sequenced with immunoSEQ multiplex PCR; TCRdb's copy has only in-frame clones and lacks some. The sample includes 2 million to 2.5 million clones, nearly 97% seen only once; the top ten take roughly 0.13%. The germline CDR1 and CDR2 sequences are MGHDK and SYGVNS. V lost 5 bases, J lost 1 base, and 7 bases stayed unmatched. This CDR3 contains 15 residues. Sequencing input: naive CD4+ T cells sorted from blood. Indicated subset: CD45RA+ positively selected. The V and J genes are TRBV25-1 and TRBJ1-1; 7 nucleotides agree with TRBD1. The sequence came from a man aged 18 to 29 in good health. The CDR3 region is CASSPWTGTNTEAFF. The CDR3 nucleotides are TGTGCCAGCAGTCCCTGGACAGGAACGAACACTGAAGCTTTCTTT.